This TCR beta chain comes out of a study of shared clonotypes between healthy human individuals. General study findings and limits: Naive CD4 clonotype sharing across a few donors was 4% to 5.5%.

The CDR3 is made up of 14 amino acids. Trimming cost V 7 bases and J 4 bases, with 14 bases left between them. CDR1 is MNHEY and CDR2 is SVGAGI in the germline V gene. In the case of this clone: The antigen remains undetermined.

Deep level was the assay's run setting. Sequenced by immunoSEQ multiplex PCR; TCRdb stores in-frame clones only, minus some. The sample contains approximately 1,500,000 clones, approximately 98% of which appear only once. The chain couples TRBV6-5 to TRBJ2-1; possible D gene TRBD1, 5 bases. Sequenced sample: naive CD4+ T cells sorted from blood. Subset given: CD45RA+ positively selected. The sequence came from a man under 40 in good health. CDR3 sequence (DNA): TGTGCCAGCAATTCACCCAGGGATTACAATGAGCAGTTCTTC. Translation gives CASNSPRDYNEQFF.